These 8 T cell receptor beta chains were all obtained from the same sample, sequenced in a study of T cell repertoires in cytomegalovirus infection. TCRdb redid the calling of the reads with MiXCR, one entry per CDR3 protein. This table holds approximately 320,000 distinct CDR3 sequences, more than 8% found once. The sequenced sample consisted of PBMCs. The receptor source for this set is a human donor in good health (CMV status not recorded). Some clones in this sample may be carry-over from other donors' samples.

The chain couples TRBV7-2 to TRBJ2-3; no clear D gene. The CDR3 has 12 residues. Looked up from germline, CDR1 is SGHTA and CDR2 is FQGNSA. V dropped 5 bases and J dropped 5 bases, with 8 bases sitting between them. CDR3 in DNA: TGTGCCAGCAGCGCCCTGAGAGATACGCAGTATTTT. Encoded protein: CASSALRDTQYF.

This clonotype came up a few times. The V call is TRBV7-9, the J call TRBJ2-1; 11 bases match TRBD2. The CDR3 consists of 17 residues. The germline CDR1 and CDR2 sequences are SEHNR and FQNEAQ (reference sequence). Trimming removed 4 bases from V and 3 bases from J; junction bases left unmatched: 8. The DNA of the CDR3 is TGTGCCAGCAGCTCCCGTAAGACTAGCGGGAACTACAATGAGCAGTTCTTC. This codes for CASSSRKTSGNYNEQFF. The variable domain in full, with the rest retrieved from reference TRBV7-9 and TRBJ2-1, is DTGVSQNPRHKITKRGQNVTFRCDPISEHNRLYWYRQTLGQGPEFLTYFQNEAQLEKSRLLSDRFSAERPKGSFSTLEIQRTEQGDSAMYLCASSSRKTSGNYNEQFFGPGTRLTVL.

In this sample, this clonotype turned up a few times. The rearrangement links TRBV10-3 to TRBJ1-6; possibly TRBD1 for D (5 bases). The germline V gene has CDR1 ENHRY and CDR2 SYGVKD. The CDR3 runs to 13 residues. The ends were cut back, 6 bases at V and 8 bases at J, with 11 bases in the middle. The CDR3 DNA follows: TGTGCCATCAGCCCAGGGTTAGATTCACCCCTCCACTTT. Encoded protein: CAISPGLDSPLHF.

This clonotype was observed at least ten times. This chain uses TRBV7-2 with TRBJ2-1; D uncertain. The V and J ends lost 7 bases and 9 bases respectively, with 10 bases between them. The length of the CDR3 is 11 residues. Germline V CDR1 and CDR2: SGHTA, FQGNSA. This CDR3 reads CASMTGREQFF. In DNA, the CDR3 is TGTGCCAGCATGACGGGCCGTGAGCAGTTCTTC.

This clonotype was seen a handful of times. The chain links TRBV7-9 to TRBJ2-7, with D perhaps TRBD1 (6 bases). V lost 2 bases to trimming and J lost 7 bases, with 18 bases between them. Germline loops: CDR1 SEHNR, CDR2 FQNEAQ (reference sequence). The CDR3 is made up of 15 amino acids. Here the CDR3 DNA reads TGTGCCAGCAGCTTAAACCAGGGGCACCGAGGAGAGCAGTACTTC. Translation: CASSLNQGHRGEQYF. Complete variable domain (other parts from reference TRBV7-9 and TRBJ2-7): DTGVSQNPRHKITKRGQNVTFRCDPISEHNRLYWYRQTLGQGPEFLTYFQNEAQLEKSRLLSDRFSAERPKGSFSTLEIQRTEQGDSAMYLCASSLNQGHRGEQYFGPGTRLTVT.

There are many counts of this clonotype. This chain links TRBV12-3 or TRBV12-4 with TRBJ2-3, with a possible D match to TRBD2 (6 bases). Trimming shortened V by 2 bases and J by 4 bases, and 10 bases separated the two germline ends. The CDR3 runs to 14 residues. As DNA, the CDR3 is TGTGCCAGCAGTTTAAGGGGAGGCGCAGATACGCAGTATTTT. Translating gives CASSLRGGADTQYF.

This clonotype was observed a handful of times. This chain's CDR3 is CASRKPGTDTQYF. In DNA form, the CDR3 reads TGTGCCAGCAGAAAACCTGGCACAGATACGCAGTATTTT. This chain uses TRBV6-1 with TRBJ2-3; D ambiguous. The germline V and J ends were trimmed by 6 bases and 1 base, with 8 bases remaining between them. The CDR3 has 13 residues. CDR1 and CDR2 (germline): MNHNS, SASEGT.

V gene TRBV4-2 combines with J gene TRBJ1-1; D might be TRBD1 (6 bases). Trimming pared 3 bases from V and 1 base from J, leaving 15 bases between. The CDR3 totals 16 residues. Germline values: CDR1 LGHNA, CDR2 YNFKEQ. CDR3 nucleotides: TGTGCCAGCAGCCAGACAACCGGGACAACGAACACTGAAGCTTTCTTT. This codes for CASSQTTGTTNTEAFF.